The rows below give T cell receptor beta chains drawn from one sample of a study of cytomegalovirus exposure and HLA in healthy donors. Generated by immunoSEQ multiplex PCR, the TCRdb table keeps only in-frame clones and is missing some. The table records fewer than 200,000 clones, more than 70% of them present only once. Material: PBMCs. The source is a woman aged 45 to 65 in good health and CMV-seropositive. Both conserved end residues are part of each CDR3. D genes are given only for firm matches. Size is stated for part of the rows, as once, few or many counts, or as a class when the clone is expanded.

d_call: TRBD2
v_call: TRBV7-2
clone_size: NA
j_call: TRBJ2-7
cdr3_nt: TGTGCCAGCAGCTCGAGACTAGCGGGAGGAGAGCAGTACTTC
cdr3_aa: CASSSRLAGGEQYF

d_call: NA
v_call: TRBV6-5
clone_size: few
j_call: TRBJ2-3
cdr3_nt: TGTGCCAGCAGCCCCGGGACTCCTCATACGCAGTATTTT
cdr3_aa: CASSPGTPHTQYF

d_call: NA
v_call: TRBV5-5
clone_size: NA
j_call: TRBJ1-1
cdr3_nt: TGTGCCAGCAGCTGGGGGGTGAACACTGAAGCTTTCTTT
cdr3_aa: CASSWGVNTEAFF

d_call: NA
v_call: TRBV7-8
clone_size: NA
j_call: TRBJ1-3
cdr3_nt: TGTGCCAGCAGCCAACAGGGAAGGGGAAACACCATATATTTT
cdr3_aa: CASSQQGRGNTIYF

d_call: NA
v_call: TRBV6-1
clone_size: NA
j_call: TRBJ1-4
cdr3_nt: TGTGCCAGCACGGGGGGCCCCAATGAAAAACTGTTTTTT
cdr3_aa: CASTGGPNEKLFF

d_call: TRBD2
v_call: TRBV5-1
clone_size: few
j_call: TRBJ2-1
cdr3_nt: TGCGCCAGCAGCTTGGTAGCGGGAGATATCGATGAGCAGTTCTTC
cdr3_aa: CASSLVAGDIDEQFF

d_call: NA
v_call: TRBV18
clone_size: NA
j_call: TRBJ1-1
cdr3_nt: TGTGCCAGCTCACGGGACAACATGAACACTGAAGCTTTCTTT
cdr3_aa: CASSRDNMNTEAFF

d_call: TRBD1
v_call: TRBV5-1
clone_size: NA
j_call: TRBJ2-1
cdr3_nt: TGCGCCAGCAGTCCGGGACAGGGGACCTACAATGAGCAGTTCTTC
cdr3_aa: CASSPGQGTYNEQFF

d_call: NA
v_call: TRBV6-1
clone_size: NA
j_call: TRBJ1-2
cdr3_nt: TGTGCCAGCAGCTACGACTATGGCTACACCTTC
cdr3_aa: CASSYDYGYTF

d_call: NA
v_call: TRBV5-6
clone_size: NA
j_call: TRBJ2-7
cdr3_nt: TGTGCCAGCAGCTTGGCTGGGGCAGGGAGGACGTTGGGCGAGCAGTACTTC
cdr3_aa: CASSLAGAGRTLGEQYF

d_call: NA
v_call: TRBV4-1
clone_size: NA
j_call: TRBJ2-1
cdr3_nt: TGCGCCAGCAGCCACCAAGGGGTCTACAATGAGCAGTTCTTC
cdr3_aa: CASSHQGVYNEQFF

d_call: NA
v_call: TRBV18
clone_size: few
j_call: TRBJ2-7
cdr3_nt: TGTGCCAGCTCAAGTCAAGCTGAGCGGCGGGAGCAGTACTTC
cdr3_aa: CASSSQAERREQYF

d_call: NA
v_call: TRBV7-9
clone_size: NA
j_call: TRBJ2-2
cdr3_nt: TGTGCCAGCAGCTACTTCGACTCGACCGGGGAGCTGTTTTTT
cdr3_aa: CASSYFDSTGELFF

d_call: NA
v_call: TRBV11-2
clone_size: NA
j_call: TRBJ2-7
cdr3_nt: TGTGCCAGCAGCCTTGGGGCCTTAGCCGAGCAGTACTTC
cdr3_aa: CASSLGALAEQYF

d_call: TRBD1
v_call: TRBV5-1
clone_size: once
j_call: TRBJ2-3
cdr3_nt: TGCGCCAGCAGCTCCGGACAGGTTCGAGTGGATACGCAGTATTTT
cdr3_aa: CASSSGQVRVDTQYF

d_call: NA
v_call: TRBV11-3
clone_size: NA
j_call: TRBJ2-5
cdr3_nt: TGTGCCAGCAGCTTGGGGGGGGCAAGTCAAGAGACCCAGTACTTC
cdr3_aa: CASSLGGASQETQYF

d_call: NA
v_call: TRBV27
clone_size: NA
j_call: TRBJ2-1
cdr3_nt: TGTGCCAGCAGTGGCGGTTACAATGAGCAGTTCTTC
cdr3_aa: CASSGGYNEQFF

d_call: NA
v_call: TRBV28
clone_size: NA
j_call: TRBJ2-7
cdr3_nt: TGTGCCAGCAGTTTATTTGGGTCGGGCTCCTACGAGCAGTACTTC
cdr3_aa: CASSLFGSGSYEQYF

d_call: NA
v_call: TRBV29-1
clone_size: once
j_call: TRBJ1-2
cdr3_nt: TGCAGCGTCCGGCGGGGGCCGACTGACAACTATGGCTACACCTTC
cdr3_aa: CSVRRGPTDNYGYTF

d_call: NA
v_call: TRBV7-2
clone_size: NA
j_call: TRBJ1-1
cdr3_nt: TGTGCCAGCAGCTTAACAGACGGAGGGACTGAAGCTTTCTTT
cdr3_aa: CASSLTDGGTEAFF

d_call: TRBD1
v_call: TRBV7-2
clone_size: NA
j_call: TRBJ2-1
cdr3_nt: TGTGCCAGCAGCTTGGACAGGGGCTCCTACAATGAGCAGTTCTTC
cdr3_aa: CASSLDRGSYNEQFF

d_call: TRBD1
v_call: TRBV19
clone_size: NA
j_call: TRBJ1-1
cdr3_nt: TGTGCCAGTAGTCCTCGGGACAGCCGGAACACTGAAGCTTTCTTT
cdr3_aa: CASSPRDSRNTEAFF

d_call: NA
v_call: TRBV7-2
clone_size: NA
j_call: TRBJ1-6
cdr3_nt: TGTGCCAGCAGCACCCGAGAAGAGGGATCGCGTTCACCCCTCCACTTT
cdr3_aa: CASSTREEGSRSPLHF

d_call: NA
v_call: TRBV21-1
clone_size: NA
j_call: TRBJ2-5
cdr3_nt: TGTGCCAGCAGCAAAACCCACCTAGCGGGGAACCAAGAGACCCAGTACTTC
cdr3_aa: CASSKTHLAGNQETQYF

d_call: NA
v_call: TRBV29-1
clone_size: NA
j_call: TRBJ1-2
cdr3_nt: TGCAGCGTTGAAAGAGGTGGCCCGGACTATGGCTACACCTTC
cdr3_aa: CSVERGGPDYGYTF

d_call: TRBD2
v_call: TRBV6-5
clone_size: NA
j_call: TRBJ2-5
cdr3_nt: TGTGCCAGCAGGAAACATGGGGGGGGAGAGACCCAGTACTTC
cdr3_aa: CASRKHGGGETQYF

d_call: TRBD1
v_call: TRBV28
clone_size: NA
j_call: TRBJ1-1
cdr3_nt: TGTGCCAGCAGTTTTTGGGACAGGGTTAACACTGAAGCTTTCTTT
cdr3_aa: CASSFWDRVNTEAFF

d_call: NA
v_call: TRBV28
clone_size: NA
j_call: TRBJ1-1
cdr3_nt: TGTGCCAGCAGGTCGTTGTTTTTGAACACTGAAGCTTTCTTT
cdr3_aa: CASRSLFLNTEAFF

d_call: TRBD1
v_call: TRBV30
clone_size: once
j_call: TRBJ1-5
cdr3_nt: TGTGCCTGGACGGACAGGGCAGATAGCAATCAGCCCCAGCATTTT
cdr3_aa: CAWTDRADSNQPQHF

d_call: TRBD1
v_call: TRBV19
clone_size: NA
j_call: TRBJ2-4
cdr3_nt: TGTGCCAGTACCCGGGACAGGGAGGGCATTCAGTACTTC
cdr3_aa: CASTRDREGIQYF

d_call: TRBD1
v_call: TRBV9
clone_size: NA
j_call: TRBJ2-2
cdr3_nt: TGTGCCAGCACACCGAGACAGGGGCAATTCACCGGGGAGCTGTTTTTT
cdr3_aa: CASTPRQGQFTGELFF

d_call: TRBD2
v_call: TRBV9
clone_size: NA
j_call: TRBJ2-3
cdr3_nt: TGTGCCAGCAGCGTAGCTACTAGCGGGGGGGTCGATACGCAGTATTTT
cdr3_aa: CASSVATSGGVDTQYF

d_call: TRBD2
v_call: TRBV28
clone_size: NA
j_call: TRBJ2-7
cdr3_nt: TGTGCCAGCAGTTTCTCCGGACTAGCGTTATCCTACGAGCAGTACTTC
cdr3_aa: CASSFSGLALSYEQYF

d_call: TRBD1
v_call: TRBV6-5
clone_size: once
j_call: TRBJ1-1
cdr3_nt: TGTGCCAGCAGTGACCCAGGGGGAGGCACTGAAGCTTTCTTT
cdr3_aa: CASSDPGGGTEAFF

d_call: TRBD1
v_call: TRBV4-1
clone_size: NA
j_call: TRBJ2-7
cdr3_nt: TGCGCCAGCAGCCCCATGATCAGGACAGGGTCCTACGAGCAGTACTTC
cdr3_aa: CASSPMIRTGSYEQYF

d_call: NA
v_call: TRBV28
clone_size: NA
j_call: TRBJ2-7
cdr3_nt: TGTGCCAGCACGCAAGACCCCCAGCGGGAGCAGTACTTC
cdr3_aa: CASTQDPQREQYF

d_call: NA
v_call: TRBV18
clone_size: NA
j_call: TRBJ1-4
cdr3_nt: TGTGCCAGCTCAGAGACCGGTGGAGGGTTTAATGAAAAACTGTTTTTT
cdr3_aa: CASSETGGGFNEKLFF

d_call: NA
v_call: TRBV10-3
clone_size: NA
j_call: TRBJ2-1
cdr3_nt: TGTGCCATCATGTTTCTGAATGAGCAGTTCTTC
cdr3_aa: CAIMFLNEQFF

d_call: NA
v_call: TRBV5-4
clone_size: NA
j_call: TRBJ2-1
cdr3_nt: TGTGCCAGCAGCCCCAAGGGGGGAGGGCCATCCTACAATGAGCAGTTCTTC
cdr3_aa: CASSPKGGGPSYNEQFF

d_call: NA
v_call: TRBV15
clone_size: NA
j_call: TRBJ1-4
cdr3_nt: TGTGCCACCAGCAGAGATAGGCAGGCCGCGGGGAGTGAAAAACTGTTTTTT
cdr3_aa: CATSRDRQAAGSEKLFF

d_call: TRBD1
v_call: TRBV5-1
clone_size: NA
j_call: TRBJ2-1
cdr3_nt: TGCGCCAGCAGCTCGGGACAGATAGTTAACAATGAGCAGTTCTTC
cdr3_aa: CASSSGQIVNNEQFF

d_call: NA
v_call: TRBV29-1
clone_size: NA
j_call: TRBJ1-2
cdr3_nt: TGCAGCGCCCAAGCCGGGACAACTTATGGCTACACCTTC
cdr3_aa: CSAQAGTTYGYTF